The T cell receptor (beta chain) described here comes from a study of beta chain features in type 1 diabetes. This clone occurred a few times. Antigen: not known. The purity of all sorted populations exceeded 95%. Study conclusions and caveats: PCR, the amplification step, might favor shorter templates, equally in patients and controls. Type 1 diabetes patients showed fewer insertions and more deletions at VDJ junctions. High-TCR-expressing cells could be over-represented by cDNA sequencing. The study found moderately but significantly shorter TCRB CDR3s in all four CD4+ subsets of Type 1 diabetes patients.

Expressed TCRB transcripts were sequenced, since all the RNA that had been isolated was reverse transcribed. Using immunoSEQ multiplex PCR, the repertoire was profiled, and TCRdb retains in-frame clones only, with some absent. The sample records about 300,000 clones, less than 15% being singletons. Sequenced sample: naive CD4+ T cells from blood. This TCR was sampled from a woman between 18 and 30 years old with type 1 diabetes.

CDR3: CAWRPQGNEQFF. The CDR3 DNA reads as TGTGCCTGGAGGCCTCAGGGTAATGAGCAGTTCTTC. The chain uses TRBV30 and TRBJ2-1; D is perhaps TRBD1 (5 bases). This CDR3 has 12 residues. Germline CDR1 and CDR2: GTSNPN and SVGIG (reference sequence). V lost 3 bases to trimming and J lost 7 bases, with 10 bases between them.